A selection of T cell receptor beta chains follows, all from one sample in a study of CD8 T cells in ankylosing spondylitis. TCRdb recomputed calls from the 5' RACE reads with MiXCR, one row per CDR3 protein. The table records some 120,000 distinct CDR3 sequences, around 15% of them present only once. The sequenced sample was blood, either unsorted or a sorted T cell fraction (not recorded which). The receptors were sampled from a female donor with ankylosing spondylitis or in good health (not recorded which). The CDR3 runs from the conserved cysteine through the conserved F or W. The D gene is left open where the match is weak. Size is omitted from some rows. Given values are once, few, many or a class for expanded clones.

cdr3_aa	cdr3_nt	v_call	d_call	cdr3_length	clone_size	j_call
CATPEGREATNEKLFF	TGTGCCACCCCGGAAGGGAGAGAGGCAACTAATGAAAAACTGTTTTTT	TRBV21-1	-	16	few	TRBJ1-4
CASSPRGEAKNIQYF	TGTGCCAGCAGCCCACGTGGGGAAGCCAAAAACATTCAGTACTTC	TRBV6-1	-	15	-	TRBJ2-4
CASSLRAGGPHEQFF	TGTGCCAGCAGCCTTAGGGCAGGGGGTCCGCATGAGCAGTTCTTC	TRBV2	TRBD1	15	-	TRBJ2-1
CALGGTYEQYF	TGTGCCTTAGGAGGTACCTACGAGCAGTACTTC	TRBV30	-	11	few	TRBJ2-7
CASSPQTEINYGYTF	TGTGCCAGCTCACCACAGACAGAAATAAACTATGGCTACACCTTC	TRBV18	-	15	few	TRBJ1-2
CASSLFSDSYNSPLHF	TGCGCCAGCAGCTTGTTTTCCGACTCCTATAATTCACCCCTCCACTTT	TRBV5-1	-	16	-	TRBJ1-6
CASSLLEIGTDTQYF	TGCGCCAGCAGCTTACTAGAGATTGGCACAGATACGCAGTATTTT	TRBV5-1	-	15	few	TRBJ2-3
CASGGLANTGELFF	TGTGCCAGCGGTGGACTAGCGAACACCGGGGAGCTGTTTTTT	TRBV2	TRBD2	14	-	TRBJ2-2
CAISPSSYNSPLHF	TGTGCCATCTCCCCGAGCTCCTATAATTCACCCCTCCACTTT	TRBV10-3	-	14	many	TRBJ1-6
CASSSDRGGYNEQFF	TGTGCTAGCAGTTCCGACAGGGGAGGGTACAATGAGCAGTTCTTC	TRBV7-7	-	15	few	TRBJ2-1
CASSYGWNTEAFF	TGTGCCAGCAGTTATGGATGGAACACTGAAGCTTTCTTT	TRBV6-5	-	13	-	TRBJ1-1
CASSQEVRGRETQYF	TGCGCCAGCAGCCAAGAGGTCAGGGGAAGAGAGACCCAGTACTTC	TRBV4-1	-	15	few	TRBJ2-5
CASSLEGGAPDTQYF	TGCGCCAGCAGCTTGGAGGGCGGTGCCCCGGATACGCAGTATTTT	TRBV5-1	-	15	-	TRBJ2-3
CASSPRKDAGQQETQYF	TGTGCCAGCAGCCCCCGGAAGGATGCGGGACAACAAGAGACCCAGTACTTC	TRBV6-1	-	17	many	TRBJ2-5
CSARAGLGYGYTF	TGCAGTGCTAGGGCAGGGCTTGGCTATGGCTACACCTTC	TRBV20-1	-	13	few	TRBJ1-2